The clone carrying this T cell receptor (beta chain) was seen more than once but under ten times. Its cognate antigen is unknown. In germline, CDR1 is MNHNS, CDR2 SASEGT. The CDR3 runs to 15 residues. Trimming took off 2 bases at V and 4 bases at J, with 12 bases between the two ends. This sample is drawn from a study of cytomegalovirus exposure and HLA in healthy donors. General study findings and limits: Most of the CMV-associated TCR beta chains (in a later analysis) appeared to be HLA-restricted.

Vbeta (60) and Jbeta (13) primers were used in the PCR. Repertoires were generated with immunoSEQ multiplex PCR, while TCRdb's copy carries only in-frame clones and drops some. The table includes around 180,000 clones, 70% to 80% detected once. Sequences were obtained from PBMCs. V and J are TRBV6-1 and TRBJ1-3; D is possibly TRBD1 (6 bases). The clonotype was recovered from a man aged 55 to 69 in good health and CMV-seronegative. CDR3 amino acids: CASSERRRGGNTIYF. In DNA form, the CDR3 reads TGTGCCAGCAGTGAAAGACGCAGGGGAGGAAACACCATATATTTT.